This T cell receptor beta chain stems from a study of blood T cell repertoires in COVID-19. Across the study: Acute and convalescent COVID-19 specimens originated in the United States, Italy and Spain. In each case, the material was cDNA or gDNA derived from T cells, B-cell-depleted T cells, or PBMCs.

Germline loops: CDR1 LNHDA, CDR2 SQIVND (reference sequence). This CDR3 has 16 residues. The germline V and J ends were trimmed by 4 bases and 8 bases, with 20 bases remaining between them. In the authors' methods: Counts of nucleated cells, estimated from reference gene primer amplification, were obtained. This table comes from immunoSEQ multiplex PCR, and its TCRdb copy is limited to in-frame clones, with some not included. The V and J calls and clone size are taken from that table; D and trimming were inferred from the DNA. In the table there are approximately 260,000 clones, roughly 83% of which are singletons.

This clonotype was sampled from a woman aged 80 or older with acute or convalescent COVID-19. This chain joins TRBV19 and TRBJ1-4; D possibly corresponds to TRBD1 (6 bases). Sequenced input: peripheral blood. CDR3 sequence reads: CASSTRDIAKREKLFF. DNA for the CDR3: TGTGCCAGTAGTACTCGGGACATCGCTAAACGGGAAAAACTGTTTTTT.